This TCR beta chain was observed in a study of immune evolution from preneoplasia to lung adenocarcinoma. Study-level findings and limits: T cell clonality was higher in KRAS-mutant than EGFR-mutant or wild-type nodules. Later-stage lesions appeared to have more T cells, more diversity, less clonality.

The V end lost 6 bases, the J end lost 7 bases, and 19 bases lay between the germline ends. There are 14 residues in the CDR3. Germline V gives CDR1 MDHEN, CDR2 SYDVKM. In regard to this clone: Its antigen is unidentified.

Histologic diagnosis was independently verified by two lung pathologists. Profiled with immunoSEQ multiplex PCR; TCRdb holds only in-frame clones, not every one. The repertoire holds some 6,100 clones, roughly 80% seen once, with 3% to 4% in the top ten. The sequence derives from a person aged 55 to 75 with lung adenocarcinoma. J is TRBJ2-7 and V is TRBV28, with D maybe TRBD2 (5 bases). The sample consisted of FFPE invasive lung adenocarcinoma tissue. The chain's CDR3 is CASSLNPGMWEQYF. CDR3 DNA: TGTGCCAGCAGCCTTAATCCGGGGATGTGGGAGCAGTACTTC. Supplemented by reference TRBV28 and TRBJ2-7, the full variable domain reads DVKVTQSSRYLVKRTGEKVFLECVQDMDHENMFWYRQDPGLGLRLIYFSYDVKMKEKGDIPEGYSVSREKKERFSLILESASTNQTSMYLCASSLNPGMWEQYFGPGTRLTVT.